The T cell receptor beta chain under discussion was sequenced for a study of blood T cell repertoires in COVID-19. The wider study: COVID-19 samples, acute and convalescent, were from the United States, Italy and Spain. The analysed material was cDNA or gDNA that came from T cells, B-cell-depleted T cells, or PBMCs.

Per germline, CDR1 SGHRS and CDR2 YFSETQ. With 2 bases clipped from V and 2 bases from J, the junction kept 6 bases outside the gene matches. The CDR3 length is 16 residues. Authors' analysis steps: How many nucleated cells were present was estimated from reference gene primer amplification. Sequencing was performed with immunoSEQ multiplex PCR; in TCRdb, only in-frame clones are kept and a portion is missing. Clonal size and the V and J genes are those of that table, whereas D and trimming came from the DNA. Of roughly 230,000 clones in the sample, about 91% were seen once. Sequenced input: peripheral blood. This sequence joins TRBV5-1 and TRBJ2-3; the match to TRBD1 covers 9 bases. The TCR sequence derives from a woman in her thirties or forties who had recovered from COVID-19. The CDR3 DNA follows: TGCGCCAGCAGCTTATTGGGACAGGGCCCCACAGATACGCAGTATTTT. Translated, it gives CASSLLGQGPTDTQYF.